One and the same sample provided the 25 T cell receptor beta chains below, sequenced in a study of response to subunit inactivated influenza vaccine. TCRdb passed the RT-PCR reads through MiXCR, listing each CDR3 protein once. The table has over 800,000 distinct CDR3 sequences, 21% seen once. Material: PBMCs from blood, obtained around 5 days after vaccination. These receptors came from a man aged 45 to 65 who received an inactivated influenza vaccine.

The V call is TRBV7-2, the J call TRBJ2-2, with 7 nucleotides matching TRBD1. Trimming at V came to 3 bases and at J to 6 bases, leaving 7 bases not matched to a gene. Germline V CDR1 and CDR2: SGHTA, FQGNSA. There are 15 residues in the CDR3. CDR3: CASSFKTGFAGELFF. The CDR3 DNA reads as TGTGCCAGCAGCTTTAAGACAGGGTTTGCCGGGGAGCTGTTTTTT.

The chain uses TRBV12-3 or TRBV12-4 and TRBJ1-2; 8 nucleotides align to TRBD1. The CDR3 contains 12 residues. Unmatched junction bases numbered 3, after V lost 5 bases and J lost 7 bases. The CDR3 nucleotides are TGTGCCAGCAGTCACGGGACAGGTGGCTACACCTTC. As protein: CASSHGTGGYTF.

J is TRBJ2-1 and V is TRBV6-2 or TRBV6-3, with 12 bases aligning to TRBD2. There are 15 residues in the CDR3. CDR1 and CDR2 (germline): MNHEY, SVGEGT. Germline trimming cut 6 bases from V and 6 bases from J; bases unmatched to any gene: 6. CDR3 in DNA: TGTGCCAGCAGACTGACTAGCGGGAGTTCCAATGAGCAGTTCTTC. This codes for CASRLTSGSSNEQFF.

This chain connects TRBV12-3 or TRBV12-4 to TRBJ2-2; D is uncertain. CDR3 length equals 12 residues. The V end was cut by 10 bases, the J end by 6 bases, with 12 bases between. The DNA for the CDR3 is TGTGCCATCGCCCTGTGGGCCGGGGAGCTGTTTTTT. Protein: CAIALWAGELFF.

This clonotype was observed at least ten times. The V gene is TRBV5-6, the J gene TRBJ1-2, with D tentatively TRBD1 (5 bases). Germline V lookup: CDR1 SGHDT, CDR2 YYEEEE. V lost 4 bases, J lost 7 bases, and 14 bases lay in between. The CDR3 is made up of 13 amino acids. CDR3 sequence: CASSPDRGRGYTF. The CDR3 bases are TGTGCCAGCAGCCCCGATCGGGGACGTGGCTACACCTTC.

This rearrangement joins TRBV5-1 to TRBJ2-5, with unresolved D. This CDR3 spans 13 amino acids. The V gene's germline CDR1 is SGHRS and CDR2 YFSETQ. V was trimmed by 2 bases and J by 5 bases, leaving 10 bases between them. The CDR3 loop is CASSFTAPETQYF. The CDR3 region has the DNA TGCGCCAGCAGCTTCACAGCACCGGAGACCCAGTACTTC.

In DNA form, the CDR3 reads TGTGCCAGCAGCTTAGATCCCAGCGGCCCCGGGCAGTTCTTC. Translated, it gives CASSLDPSGPGQFF. The chain has TRBV11-2 and TRBJ2-1; the D gene is possibly TRBD2 (5 bases). V was trimmed by 0 bases and J by 12 bases, leaving 15 bases between them. The CDR3 sequence is 14 residues long. Germline assignment: CDR1 SGHAT and CDR2 FQNNGV.

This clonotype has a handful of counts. The CDR3 DNA reads TGTGCCAGCAGTTCCCACGGCAATCAGCCCCAGCATTTT. It specifies CASSSHGNQPQHF. The chain couples TRBV25-1 to TRBJ1-5; D not certain. V lost 5 bases, J lost 2 bases, and 7 bases lay in between. Germline V gene data show CDR1 as MGHDK and CDR2 as SYGVNS. CDR3 length: 13 residues.

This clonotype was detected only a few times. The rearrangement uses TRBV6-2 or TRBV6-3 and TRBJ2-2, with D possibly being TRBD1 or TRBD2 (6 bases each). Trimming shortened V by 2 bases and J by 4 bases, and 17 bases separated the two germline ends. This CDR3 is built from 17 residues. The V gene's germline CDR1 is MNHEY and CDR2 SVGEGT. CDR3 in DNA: TGTGCCAGCAGTTACAGTTTGGGGGGCGTTGGCACCGGGGAGCTGTTTTTT. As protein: CASSYSLGGVGTGELFF.

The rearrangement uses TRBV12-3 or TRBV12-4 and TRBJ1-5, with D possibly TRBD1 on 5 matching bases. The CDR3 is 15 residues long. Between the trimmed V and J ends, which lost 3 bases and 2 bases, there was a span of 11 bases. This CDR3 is CASSFREGGNQPQHF. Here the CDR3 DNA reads TGTGCCAGCAGTTTTAGGGAAGGGGGCAATCAGCCCCAGCATTTT.

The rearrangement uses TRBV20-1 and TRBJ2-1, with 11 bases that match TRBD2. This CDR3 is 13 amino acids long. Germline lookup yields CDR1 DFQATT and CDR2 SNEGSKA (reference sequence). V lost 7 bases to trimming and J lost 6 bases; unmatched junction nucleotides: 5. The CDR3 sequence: CSEVAGGPNEQFF. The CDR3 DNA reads TGCAGTGAAGTAGCGGGAGGGCCCAATGAGCAGTTCTTC.

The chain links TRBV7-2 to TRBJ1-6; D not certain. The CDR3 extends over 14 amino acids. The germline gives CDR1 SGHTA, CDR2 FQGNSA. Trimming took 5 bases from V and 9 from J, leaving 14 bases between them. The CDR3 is CASSPTIEGSPLHF. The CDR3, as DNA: TGTGCCAGCAGCCCGACTATCGAGGGTTCACCCCTCCACTTT. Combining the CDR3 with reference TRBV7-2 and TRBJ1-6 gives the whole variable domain GAGVSQSPSNKVTEKGKDVELRCDPISGHTALYWYRQSLGQGLEFLIYFQGNSAPDKSGLPSDRFSAERTGGSVSTLTIQRTQQEDSAVYLCASSPTIEGSPLHFGNGTRLTVT.

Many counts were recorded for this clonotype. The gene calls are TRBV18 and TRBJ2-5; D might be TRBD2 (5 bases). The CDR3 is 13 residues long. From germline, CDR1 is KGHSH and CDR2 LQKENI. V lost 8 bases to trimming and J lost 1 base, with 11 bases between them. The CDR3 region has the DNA TGTGCCAGCAGCCCCGGGGTCCAAGAGACCCAGTACTTC. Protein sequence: CASSPGVQETQYF. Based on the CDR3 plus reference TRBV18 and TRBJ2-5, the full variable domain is NAGVMQNPRHLVRRRGQEARLRCSPMKGHSHVYWYRQLPEEGLKFMVYLQKENIIDESGMPKERFSAEFPKEGPSILRIQQVVRGDSAAYFCASSPGVQETQYFGPGTRLLVL.

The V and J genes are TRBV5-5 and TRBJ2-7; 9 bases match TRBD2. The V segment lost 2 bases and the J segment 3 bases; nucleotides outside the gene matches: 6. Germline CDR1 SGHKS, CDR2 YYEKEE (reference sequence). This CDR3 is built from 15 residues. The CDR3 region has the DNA TGTGCCAGCAGCTTTCAAAATAGCGGGGGCTACGAGCAGTACTTC. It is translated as CASSFQNSGGYEQYF.

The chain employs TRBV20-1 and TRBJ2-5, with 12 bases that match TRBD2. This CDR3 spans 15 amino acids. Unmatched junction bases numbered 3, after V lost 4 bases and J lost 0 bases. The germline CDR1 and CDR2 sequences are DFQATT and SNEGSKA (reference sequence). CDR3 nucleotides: TGCAGTGCTATGCGGACTAGCGGGGACCAAGAGACCCAGTACTTC. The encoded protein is CSAMRTSGDQETQYF.

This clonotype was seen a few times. CDR3 DNA sequence: TGTGCCAGCAGCTTATTCGAGGTTGTGTCCCAAATACCAGCCAAAAACATTCAGTACTTC. It specifies CASSLFEVVSQIPAKNIQYF. V is TRBV11-2 and J is TRBJ2-4; no clear D gene. The CDR3 spans 20 residues. CDR1 is SGHAT and CDR2 is FQNNGV in the germline V gene. Trimming left V 2 bases short and J 0 bases short, with 23 bases between. The full variable domain, rest sourced from reference TRBV11-2 and TRBJ2-4, is EAGVAQSPRYKIIEKRQSVAFWCNPISGHATLYWYQQILGQGPKLLIQFQNNGVVDDSQLPKDRFSAERLKGVDSTLKIQPAKLEDSAVYLCASSLFEVVSQIPAKNIQYFGAGTRLSVL.

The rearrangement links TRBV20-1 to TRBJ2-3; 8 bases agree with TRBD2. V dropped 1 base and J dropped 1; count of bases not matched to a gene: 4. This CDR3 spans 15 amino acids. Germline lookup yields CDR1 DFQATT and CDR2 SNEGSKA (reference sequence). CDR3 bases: TGCAGTGCTAGAGTGTTGCGGGGGGGCACAGATACGCAGTATTTT. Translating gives CSARVLRGGTDTQYF.

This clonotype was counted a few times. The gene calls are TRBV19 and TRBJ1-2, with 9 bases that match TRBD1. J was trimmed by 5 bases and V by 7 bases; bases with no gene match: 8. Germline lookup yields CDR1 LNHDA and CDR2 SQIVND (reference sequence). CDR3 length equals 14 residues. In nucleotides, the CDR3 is TGTGCCAGTACCTCACCGGGGACAGGGTATGGCTACACCTTC. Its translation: CASTSPGTGYGYTF.

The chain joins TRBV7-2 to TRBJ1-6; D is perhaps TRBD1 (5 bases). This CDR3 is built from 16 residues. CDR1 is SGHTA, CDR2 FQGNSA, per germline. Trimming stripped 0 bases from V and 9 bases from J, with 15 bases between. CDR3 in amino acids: CASSLARLGRSSPLHF. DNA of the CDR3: TGTGCCAGCAGCTTAGCTCGTCTGGGACGGAGTTCACCCCTCCACTTT.

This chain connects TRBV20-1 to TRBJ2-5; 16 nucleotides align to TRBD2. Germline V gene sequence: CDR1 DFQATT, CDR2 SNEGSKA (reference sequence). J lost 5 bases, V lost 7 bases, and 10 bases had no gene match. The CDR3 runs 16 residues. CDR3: CSGTGTSGGARETQYF. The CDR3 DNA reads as TGCAGTGGGACCGGGACTAGCGGGGGGGCACGGGAGACCCAGTACTTC.

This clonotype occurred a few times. This chain's CDR3 is CASSLDFLGSPLHF. The DNA of the CDR3 is TGTGCCAGCAGCTTGGACTTTCTAGGGTCACCCCTCCACTTT. This chain uses TRBV5-4 with TRBJ1-6; D gene uncertain. This CDR3 spans 14 amino acids. Germline V CDR1 and CDR2: SGHNT, YYREEE (reference sequence). V was cut by 0 bases and J by 10 bases, with 11 bases left in between. The full variable domain, completed using reference TRBV5-4 and TRBJ1-6, is ETGVTQSPTHLIKTRGQQVTLRCSSQSGHNTVSWYQQALGQGPQFIFQYYREEENGRGNFPPRFSGLQFPNYSSELNVNALELDDSALYLCASSLDFLGSPLHFGNGTRLTVT.

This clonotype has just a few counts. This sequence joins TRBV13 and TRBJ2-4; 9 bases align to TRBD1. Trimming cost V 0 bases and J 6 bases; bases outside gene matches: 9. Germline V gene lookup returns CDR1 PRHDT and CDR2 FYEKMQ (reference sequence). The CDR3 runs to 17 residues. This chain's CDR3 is CASSLGRGQGSRNIQYF. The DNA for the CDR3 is TGTGCCAGCAGCTTAGGAAGAGGACAGGGGTCAAGAAACATTCAGTACTTC.

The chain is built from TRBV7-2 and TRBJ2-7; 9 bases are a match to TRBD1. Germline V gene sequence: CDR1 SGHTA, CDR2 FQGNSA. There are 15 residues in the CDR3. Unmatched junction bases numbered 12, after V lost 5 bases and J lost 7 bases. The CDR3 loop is CASSTYGTGQVEQYF. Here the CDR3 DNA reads TGTGCCAGCAGCACATATGGGACAGGGCAGGTGGAGCAGTACTTC.

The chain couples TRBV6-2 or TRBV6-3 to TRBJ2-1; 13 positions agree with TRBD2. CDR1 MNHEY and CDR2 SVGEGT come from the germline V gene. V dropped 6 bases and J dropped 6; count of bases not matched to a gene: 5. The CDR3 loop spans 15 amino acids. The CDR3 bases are TGTGCCAGCAGACCCACTAGCGGGAGGGCCAATGAGCAGTTCTTC. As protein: CASRPTSGRANEQFF.

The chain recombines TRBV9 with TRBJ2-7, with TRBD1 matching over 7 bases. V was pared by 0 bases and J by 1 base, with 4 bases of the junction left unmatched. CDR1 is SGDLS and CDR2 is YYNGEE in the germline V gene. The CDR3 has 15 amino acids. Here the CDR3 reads CASSVAGQQSYEQYF. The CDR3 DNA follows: TGTGCCAGCAGCGTAGCGGGACAGCAATCCTACGAGCAGTACTTC.